A single sample gave rise to the 21 T cell receptor beta chains below, sequenced in a study of glioma-infiltrating T cells. The iRepertoire nested amplicon-rescue multiplex PCR amplified TCR alpha and beta CDR3s from RNA. One entry per CDR3 protein results from TCRdb running MiXCR on the multiplex PCR reads. In the table there are over 90,000 distinct CDR3 sequences, roughly 30% of which are singletons. The material sequenced was glioma tissue, nonneoplastic brain tissue, or PBMCs (not recorded which). These receptors all stem from a human donor with low-grade glioma or glioblastoma, undergoing nonglioma brain surgery, or in good health (not recorded which).

Regarding this clonotype: The junction and the germline gene differ at one end; a read error may be behind it. The J gene is TRBJ1-3, the V gene TRBV28; possible D gene TRBD1, 6 bases. This CDR3 region has 16 residues. In germline, CDR1 is MDHEN, CDR2 SYDVKM. CDR3 sequence (DNA): TGTGCCAGCAGGCAACAGGGATCAGGGTTCGGAAACACAATATATTTT. It is translated as CASRQQGSGFGNTIYF.

The V call is TRBV24-1, the J call TRBJ2-5, with 8 bases aligning to TRBD1. The CDR3 spans 12 residues. Looked up from germline, CDR1 is KGHDR and CDR2 is SFDVKD. J gave up 5 bases and V 9 bases, and 4 bases lay outside the gene matches. CDR3 sequence (DNA): TGTGCCACCGGGACAGGATCGGAGACCCAGTACTTC. This sequence encodes CATGTGSETQYF.

This chain links TRBV6-5 with TRBJ1-1; D gene unclear. Trimming cost V 6 bases and J 3 bases, with 11 bases left between them. This CDR3 comprises 13 residues. CDR1 MNHEY and CDR2 SVGAGI come from the germline V gene. CDR3 nucleotide sequence: TGTGCCAGCAGCGTAAATATGGACACTGAAGCTTTCTTT. It is translated as CASSVNMDTEAFF.

This rearrangement joins TRBV2 to TRBJ2-5, with no clear D. The ends were cut back, 7 bases at V and 5 bases at J, with 11 bases in the middle. Germline V gene lookup returns CDR1 SNHLY and CDR2 FYNNEI. The CDR3 runs 12 residues. The DNA for the CDR3 is TGTGCCAGCAATAAGGGTTGGGAGACCCAGTACTTC. Translated, it gives CASNKGWETQYF. The variable domain in full, with the rest retrieved from reference TRBV2 and TRBJ2-5, is EPEVTQTPSHQVTQMGQEVILRCVPISNHLYFYWYRQILGQKVEFLVSFYNNEISEKSEIFDDQFSVERPDGSNFTLKIRSTKLEDSAMYFCASNKGWETQYFGPGTRLLVL.

V is TRBV3-1 and J is TRBJ1-2; D gene unclear. CDR3 length: 13 residues. The germline V gene has CDR1 LGHDT and CDR2 YNNKEL (reference sequence). Trimming shortened V by 0 bases and J by 5 bases, and 7 bases separated the two germline ends. DNA for the CDR3: TGTGCCAGCAGCCAAGAACCCAGATATGGCTACACCTTC. Translated: CASSQEPRYGYTF.

The chain uses TRBV2 and TRBJ2-5; D is uncertain. This CDR3 has 13 residues. In germline, CDR1 is SNHLY, CDR2 FYNNEI. V was shortened by 5 bases and J by 5 bases, with 12 bases between the two germline ends. The CDR3 here is CASSPQALETQYF. The CDR3 coding sequence is TGTGCCAGCAGTCCCCAGGCCCTGGAGACCCAGTACTTC.

This clonotype was counted at least ten times. The V and J genes are TRBV6-6 and TRBJ2-7; unclear D gene. In germline, CDR1 is MNHNY, CDR2 SVGAGI (reference sequence). The CDR3 has 16 residues. V gave up 2 bases and J gave up 2 bases, with 16 bases separating them. CDR3 protein: CASSYRTDASPYEQYF. In nucleotides, the CDR3 is TGTGCCAGCAGTTACAGAACCGACGCTTCCCCCTACGAGCAGTACTTC.

Ten or more counts support this clonotype. The gene calls are TRBV4-2 and TRBJ1-2; the match to TRBD1 covers 8 bases. With 3 bases clipped from V and 7 bases from J, the junction kept 7 bases outside the gene matches. In germline, CDR1 is LGHNA, CDR2 YNFKEQ. The CDR3 has 14 residues. CDR3 in DNA: TGTGCCAGCAGCCAGACTCAGGGGGCGGGTGGCTACACCTTC. Encoded protein: CASSQTQGAGGYTF.

There are many counts of this clonotype. The chain links TRBV28 to TRBJ1-1; TRBD1 is a possible D gene (5 bases). V was cut by 4 bases and J by 2 bases, with 11 bases left in between. The CDR3 covers 14 residues. Germline loops: CDR1 MDHEN, CDR2 SYDVKM. The CDR3 spells CASSSGGVNTEAFF. CDR3 sequence (DNA): TGTGCCAGCAGTTCGGGGGGAGTCAACACTGAAGCTTTCTTT.

The V gene is TRBV7-2, the J gene TRBJ2-7; 7 bases line up with TRBD1. Germline V gene sequence: CDR1 SGHTA, CDR2 FQGNSA. V shed 5 bases and J 1 base; nucleotides not matched to a gene: 5. CDR3 length: 14 residues. Written as DNA, the CDR3 is TGTGCCAGCAGCCCTGACAGGGAGTCCTACGAGCAGTACTTC. Encoded protein: CASSPDRESYEQYF.

This clonotype was counted many times. This CDR3 reads CASSHGGINYGYTF. DNA for the CDR3: TGCGCCAGCAGCCATGGGGGGATTAACTATGGCTACACCTTC. This chain connects TRBV4-1 to TRBJ1-2, with D perhaps matching TRBD1 (5 bases). Trimming left V 3 bases short and J 1 base short, with 9 bases between. There are 14 residues in the CDR3. Germline V gene data show CDR1 as MGHRA and CDR2 as YSYEKL.

The gene calls are TRBV19 and TRBJ1-6; maybe TRBD1 (6 bases). The CDR3 spans 15 residues. Trimming removed 1 base at V and 10 bases at J, with 14 bases between. Germline V gene data show CDR1 as LNHDA and CDR2 as SQIVND (reference sequence). The CDR3 here is CASSIAQGTPSPLHF. The CDR3 DNA reads as TGTGCCAGTAGTATAGCCCAGGGGACGCCGTCACCCCTCCACTTT. The full variable domain, with the rest looked up from reference TRBV19 and TRBJ1-6, is DGGITQSPKYLFRKEGQNVTLSCEQNLNHDAMYWYRQDPGQGLRLIYYSQIVNDFQKGDIAEGYSVSREKKESFPLTVTSAQKNPTAFYLCASSIAQGTPSPLHFGNGTRLTVT.

The genes are TRBV10-3 and TRBJ1-2, with D possibly matching TRBD1 (6 bases). Germline CDR1 ENHRY, CDR2 SYGVKD. V lost 3 bases and J lost 4, with 21 bases in between. The CDR3 totals 17 residues. CDR3 residues: CAISDPPTGPASYGYTF. The CDR3 nucleotides read TGTGCCATCAGTGACCCCCCGACAGGCCCGGCGAGCTATGGCTACACCTTC.

In this sample, this clonotype turned up many times. V gene TRBV20-1 combines with J gene TRBJ2-1, with TRBD2 identical over 9 bases. This CDR3 spans 16 amino acids. Unmatched junction bases numbered 13, after V lost 4 bases and J lost 6 bases. Germline values: CDR1 DFQATT, CDR2 SNEGSKA (reference sequence). The DNA for the CDR3 is TGCAGTGCTATACTGCCTAGCGGGGCGTGGGGCAATGAGCAGTTCTTC. Residues: CSAILPSGAWGNEQFF.

Regarding this clonotype: Germline is not matched at one junction end, which may reflect a read error. The chain carries TRBV6-2 or TRBV6-3 and TRBJ2-7; 9 bases match TRBD1. The CDR3 is made up of 15 amino acids. Germline V lookup: CDR1 MNHEY, CDR2 SVGEGT. CDR3 in amino acids: CASSFGTGFTNERYF. CDR3 nucleotide sequence: TGTGCCAGCAGTTTTGGGACAGGGTTTACGAATGAGCGGTACTTC.

In this sample, this clonotype turned up many times. The gene calls are TRBV7-2 and TRBJ2-7; D possibly corresponds to TRBD1 (5 bases). The CDR3 contains 13 residues. With 4 bases removed from V and 4 bases from J, the gap between germline ends came to 11 bases. The germline CDR1 and CDR2 sequences are SGHTA and FQGNSA. Here the CDR3 reads CASSSRRVYEQYF. In nucleotides, the CDR3 is TGTGCCAGCAGCTCACGCAGGGTTTACGAGCAGTACTTC.

Many counts were recorded for this clonotype. The chain couples TRBV6-6 to TRBJ1-1; D perhaps matches TRBD1 (5 bases). Germline V gives CDR1 MNHNY, CDR2 SVGAGI (reference sequence). This CDR3 region has 16 residues. The V end lost 0 bases, the J end lost 4 bases, and 15 bases lay between the germline ends. CDR3 region: CASSYSSAVGTTEAFF. CDR3 DNA: TGTGCCAGCAGTTACTCTTCCGCAGTAGGGACCACTGAAGCTTTCTTT.

Many counts were recorded for this clonotype. V gene TRBV6-7 combines with J gene TRBJ1-1, with 8 bases fitting TRBD1. TRBV6-7 is identified as an open reading frame with a role that is uncertain. This CDR3 is 15 amino acids long. The J segment lost 1 base and the V segment lost 4 bases, leaving 5 bases of the junction unmatched. This CDR3 reads CASSSPTGANTEAFF. CDR3 nucleotide sequence: TGTGCCAGCAGTTCTCCGACAGGGGCGAACACTGAAGCTTTCTTT.

This clonotype came up many times. This chain uses TRBV6-1 with TRBJ2-2; no clear D gene. V shed 5 bases and J shed 4 bases, with 8 bases lying between them. Germline values: CDR1 MNHNS, CDR2 SASEGT. This CDR3 is 13 amino acids long. The CDR3 DNA reads TGTGCCAGCAGTCGTGACGGCACCGGGGAGCTGTTTTTT. Protein product: CASSRDGTGELFF.

The chain links TRBV2 to TRBJ1-1, with TRBD1 matching 7 bases. Looked up from germline, CDR1 is SNHLY and CDR2 is FYNNEI. V shed 7 bases and J 4 bases; nucleotides not matched to a gene: 9. The CDR3 runs 14 residues. The chain's CDR3 is CASMQGGAGTEAFF. In nucleotides, the CDR3 is TGTGCCAGCATGCAGGGGGGGGCTGGCACTGAAGCTTTCTTT.

Comment on this clonotype: This sequence may be a read error, since a much larger clone differs from it by one base. The chain carries TRBV10-3 and TRBJ1-2, with a weak D call TRBD1 (5 bases). Germline CDR1 and CDR2: ENHRY and SYGVKD. This CDR3 region has 10 residues. CDR3 amino acids: CAIPLRVHIF. CDR3 coding DNA: TGTGCCATTCCCCTCAGGGTCCACATCTTC.